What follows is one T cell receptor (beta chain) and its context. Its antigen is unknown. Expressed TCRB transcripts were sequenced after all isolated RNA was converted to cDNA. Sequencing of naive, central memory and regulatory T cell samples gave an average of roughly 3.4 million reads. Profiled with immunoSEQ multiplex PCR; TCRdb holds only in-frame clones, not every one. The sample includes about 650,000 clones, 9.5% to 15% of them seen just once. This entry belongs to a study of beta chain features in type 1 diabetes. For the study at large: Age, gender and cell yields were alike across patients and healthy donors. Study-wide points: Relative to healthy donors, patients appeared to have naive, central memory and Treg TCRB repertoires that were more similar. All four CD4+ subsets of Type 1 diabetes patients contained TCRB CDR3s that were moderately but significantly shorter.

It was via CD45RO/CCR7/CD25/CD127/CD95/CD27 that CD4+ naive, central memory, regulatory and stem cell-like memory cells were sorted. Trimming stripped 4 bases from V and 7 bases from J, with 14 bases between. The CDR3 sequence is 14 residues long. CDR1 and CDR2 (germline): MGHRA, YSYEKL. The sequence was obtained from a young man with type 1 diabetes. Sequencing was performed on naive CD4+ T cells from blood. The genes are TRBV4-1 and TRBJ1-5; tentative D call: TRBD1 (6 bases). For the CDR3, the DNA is TGCGCCAGCAGCCTCGATGGGGGCAGGCAGCCCCAGCATTTT. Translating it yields CASSLDGGRQPQHF.